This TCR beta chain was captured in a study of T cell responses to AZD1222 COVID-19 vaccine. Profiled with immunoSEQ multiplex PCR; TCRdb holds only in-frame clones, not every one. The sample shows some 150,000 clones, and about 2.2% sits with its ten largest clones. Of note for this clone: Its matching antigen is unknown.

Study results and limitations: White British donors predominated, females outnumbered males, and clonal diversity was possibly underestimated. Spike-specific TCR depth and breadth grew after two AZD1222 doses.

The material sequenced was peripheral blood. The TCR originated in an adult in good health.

DNA of the CDR3: TGCGCCAGCAGCTTGTACAGTAGCCTGAACACTGAAGCTTTCTTT. Its protein is CASSLYSSLNTEAFF. V gene TRBV5-1 combines with J gene TRBJ1-1; D is uncertain. Germline V gene sequence: CDR1 SGHRS, CDR2 YFSETQ. The CDR3 length is 15 residues. Trimming removed 1 base from V and 0 bases from J, with 10 bases in between.